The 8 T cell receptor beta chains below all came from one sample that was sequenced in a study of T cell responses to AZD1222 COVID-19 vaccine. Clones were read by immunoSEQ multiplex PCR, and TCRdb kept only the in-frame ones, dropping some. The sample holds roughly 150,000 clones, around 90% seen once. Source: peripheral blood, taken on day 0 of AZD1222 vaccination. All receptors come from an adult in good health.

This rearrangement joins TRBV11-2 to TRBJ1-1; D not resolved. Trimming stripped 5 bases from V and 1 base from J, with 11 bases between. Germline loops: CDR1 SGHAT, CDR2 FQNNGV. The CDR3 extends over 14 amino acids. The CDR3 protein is CASSPRKGNTEAFF. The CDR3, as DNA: TGTGCCAGCAGCCCCCGGAAGGGGAACACTGAAGCTTTCTTT.

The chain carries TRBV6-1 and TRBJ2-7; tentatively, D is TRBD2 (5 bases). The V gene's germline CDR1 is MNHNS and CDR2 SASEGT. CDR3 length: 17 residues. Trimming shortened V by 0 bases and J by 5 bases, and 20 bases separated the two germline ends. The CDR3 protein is CASSEARAGPGSNEQYF. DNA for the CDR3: TGTGCCAGCAGTGAAGCGCGGGCCGGTCCGGGTAGTAACGAGCAGTACTTC.

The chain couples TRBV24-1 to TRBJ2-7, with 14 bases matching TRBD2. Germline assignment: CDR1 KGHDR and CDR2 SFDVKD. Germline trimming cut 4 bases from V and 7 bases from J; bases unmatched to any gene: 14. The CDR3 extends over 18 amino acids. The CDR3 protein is CATSDTRLAGGRLSEQYF. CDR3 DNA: TGTGCCACCAGTGACACGAGACTAGCGGGAGGGCGGTTGAGTGAGCAGTACTTC.

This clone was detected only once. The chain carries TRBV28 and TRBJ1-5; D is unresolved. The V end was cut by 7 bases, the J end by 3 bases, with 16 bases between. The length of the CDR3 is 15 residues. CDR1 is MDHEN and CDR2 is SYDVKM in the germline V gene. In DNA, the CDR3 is TGTGCCAGCACTACCGGGGATGTCGTCAATCAGCCCCAGCATTTT. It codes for CASTTGDVVNQPQHF.

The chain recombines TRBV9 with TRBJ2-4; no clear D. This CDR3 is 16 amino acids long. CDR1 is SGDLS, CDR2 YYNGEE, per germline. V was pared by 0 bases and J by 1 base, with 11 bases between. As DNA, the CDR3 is TGTGCCAGCAGCGTAGGGGAACTGAGGGCCAAAAACATTCAGTACTTC. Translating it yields CASSVGELRAKNIQYF.

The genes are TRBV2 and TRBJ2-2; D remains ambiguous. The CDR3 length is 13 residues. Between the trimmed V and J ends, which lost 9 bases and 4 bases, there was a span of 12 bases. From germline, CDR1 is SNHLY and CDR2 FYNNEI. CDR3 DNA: TGTGCCAGTAATTCCGTGGTCACCGGGGAGCTGTTTTTT. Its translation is CASNSVVTGELFF.

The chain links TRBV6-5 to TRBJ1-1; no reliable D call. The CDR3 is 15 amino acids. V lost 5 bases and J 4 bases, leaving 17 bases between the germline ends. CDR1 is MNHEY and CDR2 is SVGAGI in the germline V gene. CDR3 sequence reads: CASSPPGRVRTEAFF. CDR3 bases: TGTGCCAGCAGTCCTCCGGGAAGGGTGCGCACTGAAGCTTTCTTT.

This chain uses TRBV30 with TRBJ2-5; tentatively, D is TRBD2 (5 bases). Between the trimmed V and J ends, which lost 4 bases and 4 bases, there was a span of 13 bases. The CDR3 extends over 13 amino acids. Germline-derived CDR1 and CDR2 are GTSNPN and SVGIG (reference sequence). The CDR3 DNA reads TGTGCCTGGAAAGGACCGGGAAGAGAGACCCAGTACTTC. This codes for CAWKGPGRETQYF.